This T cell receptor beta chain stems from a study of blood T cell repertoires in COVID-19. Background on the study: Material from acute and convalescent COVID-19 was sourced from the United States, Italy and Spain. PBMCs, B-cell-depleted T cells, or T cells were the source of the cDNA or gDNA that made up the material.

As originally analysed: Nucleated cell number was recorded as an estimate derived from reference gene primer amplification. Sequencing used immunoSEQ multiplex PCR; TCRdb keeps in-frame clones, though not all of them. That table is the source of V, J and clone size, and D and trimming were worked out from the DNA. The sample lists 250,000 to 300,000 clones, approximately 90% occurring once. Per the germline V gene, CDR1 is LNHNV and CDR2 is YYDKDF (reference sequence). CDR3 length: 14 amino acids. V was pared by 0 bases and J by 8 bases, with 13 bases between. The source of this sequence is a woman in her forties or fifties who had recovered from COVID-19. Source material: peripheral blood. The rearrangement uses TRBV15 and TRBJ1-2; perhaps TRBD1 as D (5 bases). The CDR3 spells CATSRDSGWQGYTF. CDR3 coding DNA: TGTGCCACCAGCAGAGATTCAGGGTGGCAGGGCTACACCTTC. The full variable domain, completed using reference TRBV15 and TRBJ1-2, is DAMVIQNPRYQVTQFGKPVTLSCSQTLNHNVMYWYQQKSSQAPKLLFHYYDKDFNNEADTPDNFQSRRPNTSFCFLDIRSPGLGDTAMYLCATSRDSGWQGYTFGSGTRLTVV.